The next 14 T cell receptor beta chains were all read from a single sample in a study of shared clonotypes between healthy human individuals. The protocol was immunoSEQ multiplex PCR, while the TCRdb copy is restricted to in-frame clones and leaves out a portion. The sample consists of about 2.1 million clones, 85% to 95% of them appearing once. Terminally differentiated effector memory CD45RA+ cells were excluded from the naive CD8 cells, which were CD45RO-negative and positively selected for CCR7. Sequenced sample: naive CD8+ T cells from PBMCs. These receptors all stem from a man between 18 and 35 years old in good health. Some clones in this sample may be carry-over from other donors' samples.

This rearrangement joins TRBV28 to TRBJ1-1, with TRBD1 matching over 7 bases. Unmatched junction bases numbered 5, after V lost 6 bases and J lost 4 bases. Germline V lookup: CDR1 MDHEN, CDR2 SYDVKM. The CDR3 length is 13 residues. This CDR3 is CASSPDRATEAFF. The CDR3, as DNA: TGTGCCAGCAGCCCCGACAGGGCCACTGAAGCTTTCTTT.

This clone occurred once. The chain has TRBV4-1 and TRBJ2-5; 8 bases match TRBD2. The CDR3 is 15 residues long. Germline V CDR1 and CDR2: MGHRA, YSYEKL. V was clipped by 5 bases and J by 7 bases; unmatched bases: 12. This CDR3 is CASSATSGSARTQYF. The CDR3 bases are TGCGCCAGCAGCGCCACTAGCGGCTCGGCGAGGACCCAGTACTTC.

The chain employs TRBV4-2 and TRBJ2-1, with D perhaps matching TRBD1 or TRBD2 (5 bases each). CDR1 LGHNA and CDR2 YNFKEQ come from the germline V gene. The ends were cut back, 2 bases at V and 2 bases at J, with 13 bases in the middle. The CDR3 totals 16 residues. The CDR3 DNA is TGTGCCAGCAGCCAAAGAACGGGGCTTACCTACAATGAGCAGTTCTTC. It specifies CASSQRTGLTYNEQFF.

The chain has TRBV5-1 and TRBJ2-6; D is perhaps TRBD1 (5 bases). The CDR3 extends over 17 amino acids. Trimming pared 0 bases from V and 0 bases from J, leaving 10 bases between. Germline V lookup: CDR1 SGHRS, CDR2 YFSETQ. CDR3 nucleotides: TGCGCCAGCAGCTTGGCCAGGGTCGACTCTGGGGCCAACGTCCTGACTTTC. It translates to CASSLARVDSGANVLTF. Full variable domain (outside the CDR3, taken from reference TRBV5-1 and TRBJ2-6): KAGVTQTPRYLIKTRGQQVTLSCSPISGHRSVSWYQQTPGQGLQFLFEYFSETQRNKGNFPGRFSGRQFSNSRSEMNVSTLELGDSALYLCASSLARVDSGANVLTFGAGSRLTVL.

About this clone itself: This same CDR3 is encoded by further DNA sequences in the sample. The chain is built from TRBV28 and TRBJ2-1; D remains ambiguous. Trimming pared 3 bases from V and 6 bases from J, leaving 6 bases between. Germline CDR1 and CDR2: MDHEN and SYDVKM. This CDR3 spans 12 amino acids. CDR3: CASSFLGNEQFF. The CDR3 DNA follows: TGTGCCAGCAGTTTCCTTGGCAATGAGCAGTTCTTC.

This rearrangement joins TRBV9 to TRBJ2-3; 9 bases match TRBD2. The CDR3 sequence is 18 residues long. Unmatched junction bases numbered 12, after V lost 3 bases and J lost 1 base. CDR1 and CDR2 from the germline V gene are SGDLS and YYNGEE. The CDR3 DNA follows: TGTGCCAGCAGCGGCCACAGTGGCCAGCGGGAGGGCACAGATACGCAGTATTTT. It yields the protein CASSGHSGQREGTDTQYF. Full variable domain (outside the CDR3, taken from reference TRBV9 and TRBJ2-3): DSGVTQTPKHLITATGQRVTLRCSPRSGDLSVYWYQQSLDQGLQFLIQYYNGEERAKGNILERFSAQQFPDLHSELNLSSLELGDSALYFCASSGHSGQREGTDTQYFGPGTRLTVL.

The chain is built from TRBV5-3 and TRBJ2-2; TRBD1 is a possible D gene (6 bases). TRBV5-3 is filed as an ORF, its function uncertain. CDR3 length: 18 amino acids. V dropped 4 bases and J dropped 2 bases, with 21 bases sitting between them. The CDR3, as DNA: TGTGCCAGAAGCCCGAGGGGGTCCCCTCCTACCAACACCGGGGAGCTGTTTTTT. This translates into CARSPRGSPPTNTGELFF.

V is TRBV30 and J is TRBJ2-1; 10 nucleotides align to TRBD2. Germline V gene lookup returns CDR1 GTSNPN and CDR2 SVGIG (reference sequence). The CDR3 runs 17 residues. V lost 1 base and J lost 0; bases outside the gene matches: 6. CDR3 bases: TGTGCCTGGAGTGGCCTAGCGGGAGAACTCTCCTACAATGAGCAGTTCTTC. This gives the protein CAWSGLAGELSYNEQFF.

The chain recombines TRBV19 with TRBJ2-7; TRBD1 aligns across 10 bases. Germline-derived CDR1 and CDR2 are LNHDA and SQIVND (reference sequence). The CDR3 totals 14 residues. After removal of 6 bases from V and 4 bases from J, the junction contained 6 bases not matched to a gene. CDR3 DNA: TGTGCCAGTAGGGTCCGGGACAGGGGATACGAGCAGTACTTC. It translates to CASRVRDRGYEQYF.

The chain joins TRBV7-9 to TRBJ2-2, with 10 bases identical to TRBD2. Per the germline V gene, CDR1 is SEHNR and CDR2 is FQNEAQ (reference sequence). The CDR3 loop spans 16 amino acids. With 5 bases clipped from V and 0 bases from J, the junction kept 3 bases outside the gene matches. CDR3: CASSPTSGPNTGELFF. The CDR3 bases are TGTGCCAGCAGCCCGACTAGCGGGCCGAACACCGGGGAGCTGTTTTTT.

The CDR3 coding sequence is TGCGCCAGCAGCCCAACTCCTTCCTACGAGCAGTACTTC. This sequence encodes CASSPTPSYEQYF. The J gene is TRBJ2-7, the V gene TRBV5-1, with unresolved D. Looked up from germline, CDR1 is SGHRS and CDR2 is YFSETQ. Trimming left V 4 bases short and J 1 base short, with 9 bases between. This CDR3 has 13 amino acids.

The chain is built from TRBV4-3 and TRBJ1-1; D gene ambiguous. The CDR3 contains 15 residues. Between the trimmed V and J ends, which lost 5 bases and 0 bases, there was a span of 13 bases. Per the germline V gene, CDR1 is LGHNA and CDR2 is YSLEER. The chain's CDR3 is CASSARSTVNTEAFF. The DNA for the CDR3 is TGCGCCAGCAGCGCCCGCAGCACAGTGAACACTGAAGCTTTCTTT.

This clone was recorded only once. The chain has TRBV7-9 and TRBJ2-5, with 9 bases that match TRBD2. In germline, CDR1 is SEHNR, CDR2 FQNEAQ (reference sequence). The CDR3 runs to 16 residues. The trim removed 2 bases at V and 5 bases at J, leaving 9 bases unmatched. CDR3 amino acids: CASSLKLAGYGETQYF. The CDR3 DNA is TGTGCCAGCAGCTTAAAGCTAGCGGGATACGGCGAGACCCAGTACTTC.

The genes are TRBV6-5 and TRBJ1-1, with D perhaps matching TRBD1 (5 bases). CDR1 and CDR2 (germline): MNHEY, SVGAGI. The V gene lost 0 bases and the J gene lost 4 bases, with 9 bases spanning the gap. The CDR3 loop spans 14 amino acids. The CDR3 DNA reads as TGTGCCAGCAGTTACTCGAACGGGGGCACTGAAGCTTTCTTT. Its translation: CASSYSNGGTEAFF.